This TCR beta chain was sequenced in a study of cytomegalovirus exposure and HLA in healthy donors. Study-level points and caveats: TCR sequences were mostly rare, though some public TCRs occurred in many donors. Later analysis found that TCR beta chains associated with HLA were more clonally expanded than other, equally common chains. Previously analyzed data showed that most TCR beta V segments were productive at a frequency of about 90% or about 30%. An assumption of roughly uniform sequencing depth across donors underlay the presence/absence analyses.

PCR used 60 Vbeta primers and 13 Jbeta primers. Assay used: immunoSEQ multiplex PCR; TCRdb lists only in-frame clones, some missing. The sample holds 200,000 to 250,000 clones, roughly four fifths seen once. With respect to this clone: The antigen remains unidentified.

Germline V lookup: CDR1 MDHEN, CDR2 SYDVKM. The CDR3 loop spans 12 amino acids. The V and J ends lost 6 bases and 1 base respectively, with 6 bases between them. The sample consisted of PBMCs. This receptor was taken from a girl aged 5-17 years in good health and CMV-seronegative. V gene TRBV28 combines with J gene TRBJ1-1; the D is unclear. The DNA for the CDR3 is TGTGCCAGCAGGATCGGGAACACTGAAGCTTTCTTT. Translation gives CASRIGNTEAFF.